This record covers a single T cell receptor beta chain. This sample stems from a study of shared T cell receptors in the human thymus. Germline CDR1 is SGHDN and CDR2 is FVKESK. CDR3 length equals 15 residues. V was shortened by 2 bases and J by 0 bases, with 10 bases between the two germline ends. Generated by immunoSEQ multiplex PCR, the TCRdb table keeps only in-frame clones and is missing some. The repertoire holds 65,000 to 70,000 clones, with 90% to 95% as singletons. The sample comprised thymocytes. The TCR comes from a human donor. The V and J genes are TRBV14 and TRBJ1-2; D is ambiguous. The CDR3: CASSQNNGPNYGYTF. The DNA for the CDR3 is TGTGCCAGCAGCCAAAACAATGGGCCTAACTATGGCTACACCTTC.